This TCR beta chain is drawn from a study of blood T cell repertoires in COVID-19. Study at large: Samples representing acute and convalescent COVID-19 were sourced from the United States, Italy and Spain.

Recovery among Cohort 3 donors was established by two negative PCRs, clearance, or symptom resolution. As processed by the authors: Amplification of reference gene primers provided the estimated nucleated cell counts. Some clones are missing from TCRdb's copy, which holds only in-frame ones; the method was immunoSEQ multiplex PCR. D and trimming come from the DNA, and the V and J calls and clone size come from that table. The repertoire includes about 250,000 clones, around nine tenths of them detected once, and about 1.9% sits in the top ten. Germline lookup yields CDR1 SEHNR and CDR2 FQNEAQ (reference sequence). CDR3 size: 13 residues. V was clipped by 5 bases and J by 4 bases; unmatched bases: 2.

The chain uses TRBV7-9 and TRBJ1-2, with 9 bases identical to TRBD1. The sequencing input was PBMCs or T cells enriched from blood (not recorded which). The clonotype comes from a woman under 30 who had recovered from COVID-19. The CDR3 sequence: CASSPQGAYGYTF. DNA of the CDR3: TGTGCCAGCAGCCCACAGGGGGCCTATGGCTACACCTTC.